The rows below give T cell receptor beta chains drawn from one sample of a study of blood T cell repertoires in COVID-19. Repertoires were generated with immunoSEQ multiplex PCR, while TCRdb's copy carries only in-frame clones and drops some. The data contain just over 80,000 clones, under 90% of them seen just once; the ten biggest clones take up over 35%. Sequenced material: peripheral blood. The receptors originated from a man of 80 years or more with acute or convalescent COVID-19. Each CDR3 is given with its conserved first and last residue. The D gene is left open where the match is weak. Clone size, where shown, is once, few, many, or a class for clones that have expanded.

j_gene,abundance,d_gene,v_gene,CDR3aa,CDR3nt
TRBJ1-2,.,.,TRBV29-1,CSAQGGGKAGYTF,TGCAGCGCGCAGGGAGGGGGTAAGGCGGGCTACACCTTC
TRBJ2-2,.,.,TRBV28,CASRSKQGSSDTGELFF,TGTGCCAGCAGATCCAAACAGGGCTCGTCGGACACCGGGGAGCTGTTTTTT
TRBJ1-1,once,TRBD1,TRBV19,CASSASTGGISTEAFF,TGTGCCAGTAGTGCGTCGACAGGGGGTATCAGCACTGAAGCTTTCTTT
TRBJ1-1,once,.,TRBV5-1,CASSLGFSGANTEAFF,TGCGCCAGCAGCTTGGGTTTTTCAGGGGCGAACACTGAAGCTTTCTTT
TRBJ1-1,.,TRBD1,TRBV24-1,CATSDPGTGGADTEAFF,TGTGCCACCAGTGACCCTGGGACAGGGGGCGCGGACACTGAAGCTTTCTTT
TRBJ1-1,.,TRBD1,TRBV28,CASSPDRVTEAFF,TGTGCCAGCTCCCCTGACAGGGTTACTGAAGCTTTCTTT
TRBJ1-5,once,.,TRBV6-6,CASTDIPSNQPQHF,TGTGCCAGCACCGACATTCCTAGCAATCAGCCCCAGCATTTT
TRBJ2-7,.,TRBD1,TRBV11-2,CASSPDRVVQYF,TGTGCCAGCAGCCCCGACAGGGTGGTGCAGTACTTC
TRBJ1-2,.,.,TRBV29-1,CSVEEVQDGYTF,TGCAGCGTTGAAGAGGTCCAGGATGGCTACACCTTC
TRBJ2-7,.,TRBD2,TRBV6-5,CASWEGVPYEQYF,TGTGCCAGCTGGGAGGGAGTCCCCTACGAGCAGTACTTC
TRBJ2-7,.,TRBD2,TRBV28,CASSLFSREGYEQYF,TGTGCCAGCAGTTTATTTTCCCGGGAGGGCTACGAGCAGTACTTC
TRBJ1-1,.,.,TRBV2,CASSSVGAFF,TGTGCCAGCAGTTCCGTCGGAGCTTTCTTT
TRBJ1-1,.,.,TRBV5-4,CASRKDSLPEAFF,TGTGCCAGCAGGAAGGATAGCCTCCCTGAAGCTTTCTTT
TRBJ1-1,once,TRBD1,TRBV14,CASSPTGFITEAFF,TGTGCCAGCAGCCCGACAGGGTTCATCACTGAAGCTTTCTTT
TRBJ2-3,medium-sized,.,TRBV6-5,CASSLQSTDTQYF,TGTGCCAGCAGTCTACAGAGCACAGATACGCAGTATTTT
TRBJ1-1,.,TRBD1,TRBV2,CASSGQGRQTEAFF,TGTGCCAGCAGTGGACAGGGGAGGCAGACTGAAGCTTTCTTT
TRBJ2-3,.,.,TRBV16,CASSQSWTVSTDTQYF,TGTGCCAGCAGCCAATCGTGGACAGTTAGCACAGATACGCAGTATTTT
TRBJ2-1,once,.,TRBV7-2,CASSLRVYNEQFF,TGTGCCAGCAGCCTTCGGGTCTACAATGAGCAGTTCTTC
TRBJ1-4,few,TRBD1,TRBV20-1,CSASPRQGNNEKLFF,TGCAGTGCTAGTCCACGACAGGGGAATAATGAAAAACTGTTTTTT
TRBJ2-2,.,.,TRBV7-8,CASSLDRAGELFF,TGTGCCAGCAGCTTAGACAGGGCCGGGGAGCTGTTTTTT
TRBJ1-6,.,.,TRBV30,CAWSRAYNSPLHF,TGTGCCTGGAGCCGAGCTTATAATTCACCCCTCCACTTT
TRBJ2-7,.,.,TRBV6-5,CASSISGDEQYF,TGTGCCAGCAGCATCTCAGGGGACGAGCAGTACTTC
TRBJ2-6,.,.,TRBV7-9,CASTLKSGTSGANVLTF,TGTGCCAGCACCCTAAAATCAGGTACCTCTGGGGCCAACGTCCTGACTTTC
TRBJ1-2,once,.,TRBV5-1,CASSFGLRGSYGYTF,TGCGCCAGCAGCTTCGGGCTAAGGGGATCCTATGGCTACACCTTC
TRBJ1-4,.,.,TRBV27,CASSFPGANEKLFF,TGTGCCAGCAGTTTTCCCGGGGCTAATGAAAAACTGTTTTTT
TRBJ1-1,.,.,TRBV7-2,CASSLAGALNTEAFF,TGTGCCAGCAGCTTAGCGGGGGCCCTGAACACTGAAGCTTTCTTT
TRBJ2-5,.,TRBD2,TRBV10-3,CAISGLAGREETQYF,TGTGCCATCAGTGGGTTGGCAGGGAGGGAAGAGACCCAGTACTTC
TRBJ2-5,.,TRBD1,TRBV4-3,CASSQFPGQGPETQYF,TGCGCCAGCAGCCAATTTCCGGGACAGGGGCCGGAGACCCAGTACTTC
TRBJ2-1,.,TRBD1,TRBV10-3,CAISTGTGGLLSYNEQFF,TGTGCCATCAGTACCGGGACAGGGGGTCTACTCTCCTACAATGAGCAGTTCTTC
TRBJ1-1,.,TRBD1,TRBV6-5,CASSFRDRYEAFF,TGTGCCAGCAGTTTCCGGGACAGATATGAAGCTTTCTTT
TRBJ1-2,.,.,TRBV3-1/TRBV3-2,CASSQEPLRDGYTF,TGTGCCAGCAGCCAAGAGCCCCTCAGGGATGGCTACACCTTC
TRBJ1-1,.,.,TRBV5-1,CASSRTQGPNTEAFF,TGCGCCAGCAGCAGGACACAGGGACCGAACACTGAAGCTTTCTTT
TRBJ1-2,.,.,TRBV5-5,CASSLQGLDHYGYTF,TGTGCCAGCAGCCTACAGGGCCTGGATCACTATGGCTACACCTTC
TRBJ2-3,few,.,TRBV28,CATASSTDTQYF,TGTGCCACAGCGTCTAGCACAGATACGCAGTATTTT
TRBJ1-6,few,.,TRBV11-1,CASSLNRNNSPLHF,TGTGCCAGCAGCCTCAACAGGAATAATTCACCCCTCCACTTT
TRBJ2-7,.,TRBD1,TRBV18,CASSGGPGQGYEQYF,TGTGCCAGCTCAGGAGGCCCGGGACAGGGGTACGAGCAGTACTTC
TRBJ1-5,few,TRBD1,TRBV28,CASFTGGAGNQPQHF,TGTGCCAGCTTCACAGGGGGCGCAGGCAATCAGCCCCAGCATTTT
TRBJ2-7,.,.,TRBV11-1,CASSPPSVPYEQYF,TGTGCCAGCAGCCCCCCCAGTGTTCCCTACGAGCAGTACTTC
TRBJ2-7,once,.,TRBV7-3,CASSSTIGPAGEQYF,TGTGCCAGCAGCTCCACCATTGGGCCGGCGGGCGAGCAGTACTTC
TRBJ1-2,.,.,TRBV3-1/TRBV3-2,CASKDWTVPGYTF,TGTGCCAGCAAAGATTGGACAGTCCCTGGCTACACCTTC
TRBJ1-1,.,.,TRBV6-5,CASRITGDTEAFF,TGTGCCAGCAGGATTACAGGAGATACTGAAGCTTTCTTT
TRBJ2-6,.,.,TRBV5-1,CASSSSSGANVLTF,TGCGCCAGCAGCTCTAGCTCTGGGGCCAACGTCCTGACTTTC
TRBJ1-2,.,TRBD1,TRBV25-1,CASKPSPGQGAEGYTF,TGTGCCAGCAAACCCTCTCCGGGACAGGGGGCGGAAGGCTACACCTTC
TRBJ2-7,.,.,TRBV4-3,CASSQGGGYDEQYF,TGCGCCAGCAGCCAAGGGGGGGGCTACGACGAGCAGTACTTC
TRBJ1-1,.,.,TRBV5-4,CASSLEQNTEAFF,TGTGCCAGCAGCTTGGAACAGAACACTGAAGCTTTCTTT
TRBJ2-2,few,.,TRBV2,CASRGPRDTGELFF,TGTGCCAGCAGGGGCCCGAGGGACACCGGGGAGCTGTTTTTT
TRBJ2-2,few,.,TRBV7-8,CASSSGLSGRNTGELFF,TGTGCCAGCAGCTCAGGGTTGTCCGGGAGGAACACCGGGGAGCTGTTTTTT
TRBJ2-1,.,TRBD1,TRBV4-3,CASSPGTAYYEQFF,TGCGCCAGCAGCCCCGGGACAGCCTACTATGAGCAGTTCTTC
TRBJ2-3,.,TRBD2,TRBV10-3,CAISRTSGREDTQYF,TGTGCCATCAGTAGAACTAGCGGGCGGGAGGATACGCAGTATTTT
TRBJ2-6,.,.,TRBV10-3,CAISAEGLTGANVLTF,TGTGCCATCAGTGCGGAGGGGCTCACGGGGGCCAACGTCCTGACTTTC
TRBJ2-7,.,TRBD2,TRBV28,CASSFPTRLAGGMYF,TGTGCCAGCAGTTTCCCGACGAGACTAGCGGGAGGGATGTACTTC
TRBJ2-5,.,TRBD1,TRBV6-2/TRBV6-3,CASRPPGQGKTQYF,TGTGCCAGCAGACCTCCGGGACAGGGGAAGACCCAGTACTTC
TRBJ2-1,.,TRBD2,TRBV4-2,CASSQQTSGSFTYNEQFF,TGTGCCAGCAGCCAACAGACTAGCGGGAGTTTCACCTACAATGAGCAGTTCTTC
TRBJ1-5,.,.,TRBV19,CASTTLTGPNQPQHF,TGTGCCAGTACCACCCTTACAGGGCCAAATCAGCCCCAGCATTTT
TRBJ1-4,.,.,TRBV10-1,CASSERGPEKLFF,TGCGCCAGCAGTGAGAGAGGTCCTGAAAAACTGTTTTTT
TRBJ1-4,.,.,TRBV11-2,CASSETIPGLLRNEKLFF,TGTGCCAGCAGCGAAACTATCCCGGGGTTGTTACGTAATGAAAAACTGTTTTTT
TRBJ1-2,.,TRBD1,TRBV28,CASSDRGLYGYTF,TGTGCCAGCAGTGACAGGGGGCTCTATGGCTACACCTTC